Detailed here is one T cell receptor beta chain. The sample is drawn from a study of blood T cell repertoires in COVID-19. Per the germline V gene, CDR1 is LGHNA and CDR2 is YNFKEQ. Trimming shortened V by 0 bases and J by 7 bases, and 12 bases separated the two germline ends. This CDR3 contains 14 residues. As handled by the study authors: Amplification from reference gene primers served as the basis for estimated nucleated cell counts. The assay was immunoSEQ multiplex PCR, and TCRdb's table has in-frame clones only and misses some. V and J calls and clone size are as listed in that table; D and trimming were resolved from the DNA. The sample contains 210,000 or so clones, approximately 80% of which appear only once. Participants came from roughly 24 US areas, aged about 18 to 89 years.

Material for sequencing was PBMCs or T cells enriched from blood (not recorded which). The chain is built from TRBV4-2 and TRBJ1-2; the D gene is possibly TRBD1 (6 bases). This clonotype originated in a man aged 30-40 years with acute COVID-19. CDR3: CASSQERGGGGYTF. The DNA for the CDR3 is TGTGCCAGCAGCCAAGAGCGGGGAGGGGGTGGCTACACCTTC.